At least ten counts were recorded for the clone carrying this TCR beta chain. MiXCR, applied by TCRdb to the 5' RACE reads, yields one record per CDR3 protein. The data show tens of thousands of distinct CDR3 sequences, about 5% seen once. The data derive from a study of early T cells in non-severe SARS-CoV-2 infection. Trimming took off 4 bases at V and 1 base at J, with 16 bases between the two ends. The CDR3 totals 16 residues. CDR1 is MNHEY, CDR2 SVGAGI, per germline. The chain combines TRBV6-5 with TRBJ1-1, with a possible D match to TRBD1 (5 bases). The receptor comes from an adult who was a healthcare worker with PCR-confirmed SARS-CoV-2 infection or an uninfected control (not recorded which). Sequencing was carried out using whole blood. CDR3 coding DNA: TGTGCCAGCAGTTCCCAGCCTGGGGGAGGGAACACTGAAGCTTTCTTT. Its protein product is CASSSQPGGGNTEAFF.